The 32 T cell receptor beta chains below were found in one sample sequenced in a study of T-cell reconstitution after alpha-beta-depleted transplantation in children. As it was prepared, the TCRbeta library received unique molecular identifiers. In TCRdb, the PCR reads were re-called with MiXCR into one record per CDR3 protein. Of 350,000 to 400,000 distinct CDR3 sequences listed, roughly 22% were seen once; the top ten hold 3.8%. Specimen: PBMCs from the stem cell graft donor, collected from the stem cell graft. All receptors derive from a human donor who donated a stem cell graft to a child with acute myeloid leukemia.

The genes are TRBV6-2 or TRBV6-3 and TRBJ2-1; D might be TRBD1 (6 bases). There are 12 residues in the CDR3. Germline assignment: CDR1 MNHEY and CDR2 SVGEGT. Trimming left V 8 bases short and J 4 bases short, with 9 bases between. This CDR3 reads CASVGAYNEQFF. In DNA form, the CDR3 reads TGTGCCAGCGTGGGGGCTTACAATGAGCAGTTCTTC.

This clonotype occurred many times. The genes are TRBV7-2 and TRBJ2-5; D unclear. The CDR3 is made up of 13 amino acids. Germline V gene sequence: CDR1 SGHTA, CDR2 FQGNSA. V lost 1 base and J lost 5, with 8 bases in between. The CDR3 coding sequence is TGTGCCAGCAGCTTAGGGTTTATGGAGACCCAGTACTTC. Protein product: CASSLGFMETQYF.

V gene TRBV5-1 combines with J gene TRBJ1-5; D uncertain. Germline V gives CDR1 SGHRS, CDR2 YFSETQ. The CDR3 sequence is 16 residues long. V was cut by 0 bases and J by 3 bases, with 13 bases left in between. The CDR3 DNA reads TGCGCCAGCAGCTTGGTTACGGGGTTGGTCAATCAGCCCCAGCATTTT. Translating it yields CASSLVTGLVNQPQHF.

This clonotype occurred many times. The chain uses TRBV10-2 and TRBJ2-2, with D possibly TRBD1 on 6 matching bases. Trimming removed 6 bases at V and 7 bases at J, with 12 bases between. Germline-derived CDR1 and CDR2 are WSHSY and SAAADI. The CDR3 totals 13 residues. Here the CDR3 reads CASSDRFGGELFF. Written as DNA, the CDR3 is TGCGCCAGCAGCGACAGGTTCGGCGGGGAGCTGTTTTTT.

The J gene is TRBJ2-2, the V gene TRBV12-3 or TRBV12-4; D is undetermined. Trimming left V 5 bases short and J 6 bases short, with 7 bases between. The CDR3 is made up of 12 amino acids. Here the CDR3 reads CASSITAGELFF. For the CDR3, the DNA is TGTGCCAGCAGTATTACGGCCGGGGAGCTGTTTTTT.

This clonotype was recorded at least ten times. The chain has TRBV11-2 and TRBJ2-3; TRBD2 aligns across 9 bases. V dropped 5 bases and J dropped 6; count of bases not matched to a gene: 12. CDR1 is SGHAT, CDR2 FQNNGV, per germline. This CDR3 is built from 16 residues. CDR3 in DNA: TGTGCCAGCAGCAGAATTAGCGGGAGAATCAATGATACGCAGTATTTT. This encodes CASSRISGRINDTQYF.

This clonotype was seen only a few times. V gene TRBV6-5 combines with J gene TRBJ1-5; unclear D gene. The CDR3 covers 13 residues. CDR1 is MNHEY, CDR2 SVGAGI, per germline. Trimming pared 7 bases from V and 4 bases from J, leaving 11 bases between. CDR3 in DNA: TGTGCCAGCAAAACGTCGGCAAATCAGCCCCAGCATTTT. Translated: CASKTSANQPQHF.

The genes are TRBV15 and TRBJ2-5; D remains unclear. The CDR3 has 14 residues. Trimming left V 1 base short and J 4 bases short, with 10 bases between. Per the germline V gene, CDR1 is LNHNV and CDR2 is YYDKDF (reference sequence). The CDR3 spells CATSRVSPGETQYF. The CDR3 nucleotides read TGTGCCACCAGCAGAGTAAGCCCGGGAGAGACCCAGTACTTC.

Notes on this clonotype: A much larger clone lies one base from this, so it may be a read error. The J gene is TRBJ2-1, the V gene TRBV29-1; D gene ambiguous. This CDR3 has 15 amino acids. Per germline, CDR1 SQVTM and CDR2 ANQGSEA. The V end was cut by 6 bases, the J end by 2 bases, with 17 bases between. The CDR3, as DNA: TGCAGCGTCCTTAGCAGGAGAAGGCCCTACAATGAGCAGTTCTTC. Translated: CSVLSRRRPYNEQFF.

The CDR3 spells CASSATGSDTQYF. CDR3 DNA: TGTGCCAGCAGCGCGACAGGATCAGATACGCAGTATTTT. This sequence joins TRBV2 and TRBJ2-3, with D perhaps TRBD1 (6 bases). Per germline, CDR1 SNHLY and CDR2 FYNNEI. V lost 6 bases to trimming and J lost 4 bases, with 11 bases between them. The CDR3 is made up of 13 amino acids.

The rearrangement uses TRBV2 and TRBJ1-1, with 9 positions matching TRBD1. With 7 bases clipped from V and 1 base from J, the junction kept 4 bases outside the gene matches. The germline V gene has CDR1 SNHLY and CDR2 FYNNEI. This CDR3 is built from 14 residues. The CDR3 DNA reads TGTGCCAGCACGGGGGACAGGGCGAACACTGAAGCTTTCTTT. It codes for CASTGDRANTEAFF.

The chain has TRBV12-3 or TRBV12-4 and TRBJ2-7; D tentatively reads TRBD1 or TRBD2 (5 bases each). The CDR3 totals 16 residues. The V end lost 5 bases, the J end lost 3 bases, and 20 bases lay between the germline ends. For the CDR3, the DNA is TGTGCCAGCAGTCCCGAATACGGGACCCCGTTCTACGAGCAGTACTTC. Translating it yields CASSPEYGTPFYEQYF.

This clonotype appeared many times. This chain connects TRBV28 to TRBJ2-7; D call uncertain. V lost 6 bases, J lost 3 bases, and 9 bases lay in between. CDR1 MDHEN and CDR2 SYDVKM come from the germline V gene. The CDR3 has 12 amino acids. Written as DNA, the CDR3 is TGTGCCAGCAGCTTGCTCAACTACGAGCAGTACTTC. Translating it yields CASSLLNYEQYF.

This clonotype was seen many times. The chain is built from TRBV20-1 and TRBJ2-1; 12 bases are a match to TRBD2. V lost 6 bases to trimming and J lost 8 bases; unmatched junction nucleotides: 11. This CDR3 contains 15 residues. The germline V gene has CDR1 DFQATT and CDR2 SNEGSKA (reference sequence). The CDR3 nucleotides are TGCAGTGCCCGGCCTCTAGCGGGAGGGCCTTATGAGCAGTTCTTC. Translated: CSARPLAGGPYEQFF.

This clonotype has only a few counts. CDR3 sequence: CASSSSGGEQFF. For the CDR3, the DNA is TGTGCCAGCAGCTCATCGGGGGGAGAGCAGTTCTTC. V usage is TRBV7-9 and J usage is TRBJ2-1, with TRBD2 identical over 7 bases. Germline V gene sequence: CDR1 SEHNR, CDR2 FQNEAQ (reference sequence). V trimming: 4 bases; J trimming: 10 bases; junction bases outside the gene matches: 4. The CDR3 totals 12 residues.

As DNA, the CDR3 is TGTGCCAGCAGCTTAGCAGACAGGGACTACGAGCAGTACTTC. It is translated as CASSLADRDYEQYF. This sequence joins TRBV7-3 and TRBJ2-7; 7 bases line up with TRBD1. Germline-derived CDR1 and CDR2 are SGHTA and FQGTGA. The ends lost 2 bases at V and 3 bases at J; junction bases unmatched: 4. The CDR3 is 14 amino acids.

Only one count was recorded for this clonotype. With a much larger clone just one base away, this may be a read error. This rearrangement joins TRBV15 to TRBJ2-7, with D possibly TRBD1 on 5 matching bases. The germline CDR1 and CDR2 sequences are LNHNV and YYDKDF (reference sequence). CDR3 length: 14 residues. CDR3 residues: CSTSRDPGSNEQYF. The CDR3 DNA sequence: TGTTCCACCAGCAGAGATCCAGGGTCTAACGAGCAGTACTTC.

The chain is built from TRBV20-1 and TRBJ2-5, with 8 nucleotides matching TRBD2. V lost 5 bases and J lost 3; bases outside the gene matches: 11. Germline V gene lookup returns CDR1 DFQATT and CDR2 SNEGSKA (reference sequence). The length of the CDR3 is 15 residues. CDR3 in amino acids: CSAYPYEAGEETQYF. Written as DNA, the CDR3 is TGCAGTGCTTACCCCTACGAAGCGGGAGAAGAGACCCAGTACTTC.

This clonotype was detected many times. The rearrangement joins TRBV20-1 to TRBJ2-7; D might be TRBD1 (5 bases). Germline values: CDR1 DFQATT, CDR2 SNEGSKA (reference sequence). Trimming stripped 3 bases from V and 0 bases from J, with 9 bases between. This CDR3 has 13 residues. Here the CDR3 reads CSARAGPSYEQYF. The CDR3 nucleotides read TGCAGTGCTAGGGCAGGGCCCTCCTACGAGCAGTACTTC.

This clonotype was counted ten times or more. V usage is TRBV11-3 and J usage is TRBJ2-3; 10 bases line up with TRBD1. The germline V gene has CDR1 SGHNT and CDR2 YENEEA. After removal of 0 bases from V and 5 bases from J, the junction contained 8 bases not matched to a gene. CDR3 size: 17 residues. As DNA, the CDR3 is TGTGCCAGCAGCTTAGAGACCGGGACAGGGGTTGGAGATACGCAGTATTTT. This gives the protein CASSLETGTGVGDTQYF.

CDR3 coding DNA: TGTGCCAGCATCCGGGACACCTCCTACGAGCAGTACTTC. Translation gives CASIRDTSYEQYF. J is TRBJ2-7 and V is TRBV28; weak D call: TRBD1 (6 bases). CDR3 size: 13 residues. Germline values: CDR1 MDHEN, CDR2 SYDVKM. V lost 7 bases to trimming and J lost 0 bases, with 10 bases between them.

Many counts were recorded for this clonotype. The gene calls are TRBV5-5 and TRBJ2-7, with TRBD1 matching over 9 bases. CDR1 SGHKS and CDR2 YYEKEE come from the germline V gene (reference sequence). The V segment lost 3 bases and the J segment 6 bases; nucleotides outside the gene matches: 7. The CDR3 covers 14 residues. The CDR3 DNA reads TGTGCCAGCAGCTACGGGACAGGGTTGGTCGAGCAGTACTTC. It encodes CASSYGTGLVEQYF.

The V call is TRBV7-2, the J call TRBJ2-7; D gene unclear. Germline V CDR1 and CDR2: SGHTA, FQGNSA. The CDR3 contains 15 residues. V lost 1 base and J lost 0, with 10 bases in between. The CDR3 loop is CASSLVPRSSYEQYF. In DNA form, the CDR3 reads TGTGCCAGCAGCTTAGTTCCCCGAAGCTCCTACGAGCAGTACTTC.

The chain carries TRBV20-1 and TRBJ1-5; 11 bases map to TRBD1. The germline V gene encodes CDR1 DFQATT and CDR2 SNEGSKA (reference sequence). V was pared by 6 bases and J by 2 bases, with 3 bases of the junction left unmatched. CDR3 length: 14 amino acids. The CDR3 DNA reads TGCAGTGCAGCGGGACAGGGGGGCAATCAGCCCCAGCATTTT. Its translation is CSAAGQGGNQPQHF.

This clonotype was seen ten or more times. The chain joins TRBV29-1 to TRBJ2-4; maybe TRBD1 (5 bases). The ends were cut back, 1 base at V and 6 bases at J, with 16 bases in the middle. This CDR3 is built from 15 residues. Germline V gene lookup returns CDR1 SQVTM and CDR2 ANQGSEA. For the CDR3, the DNA is TGCAGCGTTGAAGTGCAGGAAGGGGTGGGAAACATTCAGTACTTC. Translated, it gives CSVEVQEGVGNIQYF. Variable domain in full (rest from reference TRBV29-1 and TRBJ2-4): SAVISQKPSRDICQRGTSLTIQCQVDSQVTMMFWYRQQPGQSLTLIATANQGSEATYESGFVIDKFPISRPNLTFSTLTVSNMSPEDSSIYLCSVEVQEGVGNIQYFGAGTRLSVL.

This sequence joins TRBV12-3 or TRBV12-4 and TRBJ1-5, with no clear D. The CDR3 is 12 residues long. Trimming pared 0 bases from V and 7 bases from J, leaving 4 bases between. CDR3 in DNA: TGTGCCAGCAGTTTAGCAATCCAGCCCCAGCATTTT. This gives the protein CASSLAIQPQHF.

This clonotype was observed a few times. The V gene is TRBV11-3, the J gene TRBJ2-7; 9 bases are shared with TRBD1. The CDR3 runs 15 residues. Germline V lookup: CDR1 SGHNT, CDR2 YENEEA. V dropped 5 bases and J dropped 2; count of bases not matched to a gene: 7. The DNA for the CDR3 is TGTGCCAGCAGCCAACGGGGGACAGGGCCCTACGAGCAGTACTTC. Amino acids: CASSQRGTGPYEQYF.

This clonotype turned up a few times. This sequence joins TRBV12-3 or TRBV12-4 and TRBJ2-1; D not certain. The CDR3 length is 14 residues. With 3 bases removed from V and 4 bases from J, the gap between germline ends came to 10 bases. CDR3 in amino acids: CASSFSDFYNEQFF. Here the CDR3 DNA reads TGTGCCAGCAGTTTCTCTGACTTTTACAATGAGCAGTTCTTC.

This chain connects TRBV3-1 to TRBJ2-7; TRBD2 aligns across 9 bases. Germline V gene lookup returns CDR1 LGHDT and CDR2 YNNKEL (reference sequence). Unmatched junction bases numbered 6, after V lost 3 bases and J lost 3 bases. The CDR3 is made up of 15 amino acids. The CDR3, as DNA: TGTGCCAGCAGCCATCCCAGCGGGAGGAGCTACGAGCAGTACTTC. Encoded protein: CASSHPSGRSYEQYF.

V and J are TRBV4-3 and TRBJ2-7; D gene unclear. The V gene's germline CDR1 is LGHNA and CDR2 YSLEER. The CDR3 runs 15 residues. V lost 0 bases, J lost 2 bases, and 11 bases lay in between. The CDR3 coding sequence is TGCGCCAGCAGCCAAGAACTGGCTCAGACCTACGAGCAGTACTTC. Encoded protein: CASSQELAQTYEQYF.

This clonotype was counted many times. The genes are TRBV2 and TRBJ2-1; weak D call: TRBD2 (6 bases). Germline-derived CDR1 and CDR2 are SNHLY and FYNNEI. Deletions cut 11 bases from V and 0 bases from J, with 11 bases between. The CDR3 length is 13 residues. DNA of the CDR3: TGTGCCGGCGGGGCTTACTCCTACAATGAGCAGTTCTTC. Translated, it gives CAGGAYSYNEQFF.

This chain connects TRBV4-1 to TRBJ2-7; the match to TRBD2 covers 10 bases. Germline CDR1 is MGHRA and CDR2 is YSYEKL. Trimming cost V 4 bases and J 4 bases; bases outside gene matches: 7. There are 15 residues in the CDR3. The CDR3 loop reads CASSPSGTSAYEQYF. In DNA, the CDR3 is TGCGCCAGCAGCCCGTCCGGGACTAGCGCGTACGAGCAGTACTTC.